The 4 T cell receptor beta chains given below trace back to one sample, sequenced in a study of cytomegalovirus exposure and HLA in healthy donors (dated by TCRdb to 2016 to 2017). The library relied on the immunoSEQ multiplex PCR assay. For the multiplex PCR, a mixture combining 60 forward primers for TCR Vbeta segments and 13 reverse primers for TCR Jbeta segments was used. TCRdb's version of the immuneACCESS table is confined to in-frame rearrangements and falls short of the full clone set. An unresolved V gene accounts for under half of the shortfall where checked; the remainder is of unknown origin. The sample table records 50,000 or so clones; about four fifths of these occur just once. Of the sample, roughly 3% is held by the ten largest clones. The sample taken for sequencing was PBMCs. The receptors come from a woman between 18 and 29 years old in good health and CMV-seronegative.

This rearrangement joins TRBV9 to TRBJ1-4; perhaps TRBD1 as D (6 bases). Germline V gene lookup returns CDR1 SGDLS and CDR2 YYNGEE. V was trimmed by 3 bases and J by 0 bases, leaving 6 bases between them. The CDR3 consists of 14 residues. CDR3 sequence (DNA): TGTGCCAGCAGCGGGACAGCAACTAATGAAAAACTGTTTTTT. Its translation is CASSGTATNEKLFF.

This chain connects TRBV7-2 to TRBJ1-2, with 7 nucleotides matching TRBD1. With 5 bases clipped from V and 3 bases from J, the junction kept 3 bases outside the gene matches. This CDR3 spans 13 amino acids. Germline CDR1 and CDR2: SGHTA and FQGNSA. The CDR3 region is CASSPGTDYGYTF. CDR3 sequence (DNA): TGTGCCAGCAGCCCGGGGACAGACTATGGCTACACCTTC. The complete variable domain, with remaining parts taken from reference TRBV7-2 and TRBJ1-2, reads GAGVSQSPSNKVTEKGKDVELRCDPISGHTALYWYRQSLGQGLEFLIYFQGNSAPDKSGLPSDRFSAERTGGSVSTLTIQRTQQEDSAVYLCASSPGTDYGYTFGSGTRLTVV.

The CDR3 DNA reads TGTGCCAGCAGTTTTAGTAGCGGGAGGGGCGAGCAGTACTTC. Amino acids: CASSFSSGRGEQYF. The chain combines TRBV28 with TRBJ2-7; 11 positions match TRBD2. Trimming cost V 3 bases and J 6 bases; bases outside gene matches: 4. In germline, CDR1 is MDHEN, CDR2 SYDVKM. The CDR3 sequence is 14 residues long.

CDR3 protein: CASSLLSGGKRSQYF. CDR3 bases: TGTGCCAGCAGTTTATTATCAGGGGGCAAGAGAAGCCAGTACTTC. This rearrangement joins TRBV28 to TRBJ2-5, with TRBD1 identical over 8 bases. Unmatched junction bases numbered 11, after V lost 1 base and J lost 10 bases. This CDR3 is 15 amino acids long. CDR1 MDHEN and CDR2 SYDVKM come from the germline V gene.